Following are 31 T cell receptor beta chains from one sample sequenced in a study of blood T cells in healthy people across ages. PCR was performed a second time for roughly 7 to 12 cycles using a sample-barcoded 5' primer and a J-beta primer mix. TCRdb redid the calling of the 5' RACE reads with MiXCR, one entry per CDR3 protein. Here the sample spans hundreds of thousands of distinct CDR3 sequences, approximately 30% being singletons. Sequencing was carried out using blood. These receptors were taken from a woman of 80 years or more in good health.

This clonotype came up many times. This chain's CDR3 is CASSLARTGGYNEQFF. The CDR3 bases are TGTGCCAGCAGTTTAGCTCGTACAGGGGGGTACAATGAGCAGTTCTTC. The V and J genes are TRBV12-3 or TRBV12-4 and TRBJ2-1; 8 nucleotides agree with TRBD1. Losses at the gene ends were 0 bases for V and 4 bases for J; bases not matched to a gene: 5. The CDR3 loop spans 16 amino acids.

This clonotype appeared many times. The chain links TRBV20-1 to TRBJ1-2, with 7 positions matching TRBD1. This CDR3 contains 14 residues. V lost 3 bases, J lost 3 bases, and 7 bases stayed unmatched. Germline CDR1 reads DFQATT; CDR2 reads SNEGSKA (reference sequence). The CDR3 loop is CSASRQGDYYGYTF. Written as DNA, the CDR3 is TGCAGTGCTAGCCGACAGGGCGATTACTATGGCTACACCTTC.

This clonotype was detected only a few times. The chain links TRBV20-1 to TRBJ1-1; perhaps TRBD1 as D (5 bases). Trimming pared 6 bases from V and 5 bases from J, leaving 22 bases between. This CDR3 contains 15 residues. CDR1 and CDR2 (germline): DFQATT, SNEGSKA (reference sequence). The DNA for the CDR3 is TGCAGTGCAGAGTCTCCTGGGGCAGGAGGTACTGAAGCTTTCTTT. Protein sequence: CSAESPGAGGTEAFF.

Notes on this clonotype: One junction end disagrees with the germline gene, perhaps due to a read error. The rearrangement joins TRBV20-1 to TRBJ2-7, with D maybe TRBD1 (6 bases). The CDR3 contains 11 residues. In germline, CDR1 is DFQATT, CDR2 SNEGSKA (reference sequence). CDR3 coding DNA: TGCAGTGCTATCAGGGGCTACAAGCAGTACTTC. It is translated as CSAIRGYKQYF.

The V call is TRBV4-2, the J call TRBJ2-3; D may be TRBD2 (6 bases). Germline CDR1 LGHNA, CDR2 YNFKEQ. V lost 1 base and J lost 2, with 13 bases in between. CDR3 length equals 16 residues. In nucleotides, the CDR3 is TGTGCCAGCAGCCAAGTCCAGGCTAGCGCCACAGATACGCAGTATTTT. Translated: CASSQVQASATDTQYF.

This clonotype has just one count. Sequence at one end of the junction differs from germline and may be a read error. The chain joins TRBV19 to TRBJ2-4; D is unresolved. The J call may be wrong; the DNA end is better matched by TRBJ2-7. The CDR3 is 11 residues long. CDR1 is LNHDA, CDR2 SQIVND, per germline (reference sequence). CDR3 DNA sequence: TGTGTCAGTATAAAGGTTTACGAGCAGTACTTC. It translates to CVSIKVYEQYF.

This clonotype was seen at least ten times. The CDR3 DNA is TGCGCCAGCAGCCGTTTACAGGGGCAGCGGGGGTACTTC. Translation gives CASSRLQGQRGYF. The chain couples TRBV4-1 to TRBJ2-5, with D perhaps being TRBD1 or TRBD2 (7 bases each). The V end lost 4 bases, the J end lost 13 bases, and 19 bases lay between the germline ends. Per germline, CDR1 MGHRA and CDR2 YSYEKL. CDR3 length: 13 residues.

This clonotype has just a few counts. The germline gene is not matched at one end of the junction; a read error may be the cause. The chain uses TRBV28 and TRBJ2-4; 8 bases fit TRBD1. The last part of the DNA fits TRBJ2-5 better; the J call may be wrong. This CDR3 comprises 14 residues. Per germline, CDR1 MDHEN and CDR2 SYDVKM. The CDR3 DNA is TGTGCCAGCAGTTTGACAGGGGACCAAGGGACCCAGTACTTC. This sequence encodes CASSLTGDQGTQYF.

This clonotype came up many times. V usage is TRBV7-2 and J usage is TRBJ2-7, with 8 bases that match TRBD1. Germline V gene lookup returns CDR1 SGHTA and CDR2 FQGNSA. This CDR3 is 14 amino acids long. J lost 10 bases, V lost 8 bases, and 16 bases had no gene match. The CDR3 DNA is TGTGCCAGCTTAGAACGGGACAGGACTCGGGACCAGTACTTC. As protein: CASLERDRTRDQYF.

At least ten counts were recorded for this clonotype. V and J are TRBV5-1 and TRBJ1-1; 8 bases align to TRBD1. This CDR3 is 15 amino acids long. CDR1 is SGHRS, CDR2 YFSETQ, per germline. The J segment lost 0 bases and the V segment lost 0 bases, leaving 1 base of the junction unmatched. In DNA, the CDR3 is TGCGCCAGCAGCTTGGGGACAGGGATGAACACTGAAGCTTTCTTT. Amino acid sequence: CASSLGTGMNTEAFF.

A note on this clonotype: One junction end does not reproduce the germline sequence, and a read error may be involved. The chain combines TRBV9 with TRBJ2-7, with a tentative D call TRBD2 (5 bases). The germline V gene encodes CDR1 SGDLS and CDR2 YYNGEE. The CDR3 length is 14 residues. CDR3: CAGSQEFWGSEQDF. The CDR3 nucleotides are TGTGCCGGCTCCCAGGAATTTTGGGGTAGCGAGCAGGACTTC.

Comment on this clonotype: A much larger clone lies a single base off, so this may be a read error. The CDR3 protein is CVSRTGEYNEQFF. The CDR3 DNA is TGTGTCAGCCGGACAGGGGAATACAATGAGCAGTTCTTC. The V gene is TRBV10-3, the J gene TRBJ2-1; 9 bases align to TRBD1. CDR3 length: 13 amino acids. The germline V gene has CDR1 ENHRY and CDR2 SYGVKD.

This clonotype has at least ten counts. The chain links TRBV20-1 to TRBJ1-5, with unresolved D. The V gene's germline CDR1 is DFQATT and CDR2 SNEGSKA (reference sequence). The CDR3 sequence is 17 residues long. V dropped 3 bases and J dropped 0 bases, with 18 bases sitting between them. Here the CDR3 reads CSASRGDTSYSNQPQHF. In DNA, the CDR3 is TGCAGTGCTAGTCGGGGTGACACCAGCTATAGCAATCAGCCCCAGCATTTT.

The chain carries TRBV20-1 and TRBJ1-2; D perhaps matches TRBD1 (6 bases). The CDR3 is 15 amino acids. In germline, CDR1 is DFQATT, CDR2 SNEGSKA (reference sequence). V lost 6 bases and J 6 bases, leaving 23 bases between the germline ends. The CDR3 DNA is TGCAGTGCCCCAGGCGGGGGGCGGCCCCGCGATGGCTACACCTTC. It translates to CSAPGGGRPRDGYTF.

This sequence joins TRBV10-3 and TRBJ2-7; 8 bases are shared with TRBD1. Trimming at V came to 11 bases and at J to 3 bases, leaving 15 bases not matched to a gene. CDR3 length equals 15 residues. From germline, CDR1 is ENHRY and CDR2 SYGVKD. The CDR3 region is CAVTGSQGGNYEQYF. The CDR3 DNA reads TGTGCCGTCACCGGTTCACAGGGGGGAAACTACGAGCAGTACTTC.

The chain couples TRBV12-3 or TRBV12-4 to TRBJ2-3; D unresolved. V lost 6 bases and J lost 4, with 14 bases in between. The CDR3 is made up of 14 amino acids. The CDR3: CASSLRSRADTQYF. In nucleotides, the CDR3 is TGTGCCAGCAGCCTTAGGAGTAGAGCAGATACGCAGTATTTT.

This clonotype was seen many times. The CDR3 sequence: CASSPYAGTPEAFF. CDR3 in DNA: TGTGCCAGCAGCCCATATGCAGGGACCCCTGAAGCTTTCTTT. The rearrangement joins TRBV7-2 to TRBJ1-1; D is perhaps TRBD1 (5 bases). Germline values: CDR1 SGHTA, CDR2 FQGNSA. Trimming shortened V by 5 bases and J by 6 bases, and 16 bases separated the two germline ends. This CDR3 is built from 14 residues.

This clonotype was observed at least ten times. The chain uses TRBV12-5 and TRBJ2-5, with D possibly TRBD2 on 5 matching bases. Germline lookup yields CDR1 LGHNT and CDR2 FRNRAP. Trimming took off 6 bases at V and 1 base at J, with 15 bases between the two ends. This CDR3 spans 15 amino acids. The CDR3 here is CASGSTVGSQETQYF. CDR3 coding DNA: TGTGCTAGTGGCAGCACGGTTGGGAGCCAAGAGACCCAGTACTTC.

This clonotype was recorded a few times. One end of the junction varies from germline; a read error may be responsible. The chain employs TRBV11-2 and TRBJ2-7; D is unclear. CDR3 length: 12 residues. CDR1 is SGHAT and CDR2 is FQNNGV in the germline V gene. The DNA for the CDR3 is TGTGCCTGCAGCTTAGGAGTGAACGAGCAGTACTTC. Protein product: CACSLGVNEQYF.

The chain uses TRBV20-1 and TRBJ2-1; 8 bases match TRBD2. The V gene end was trimmed by 6 bases and the J gene end by 0 bases; junction bases not matched to a gene: 10. Germline V gene sequence: CDR1 DFQATT, CDR2 SNEGSKA (reference sequence). The CDR3 has 16 amino acids. CDR3: CSATPWAGGSYNEQFF. CDR3 in DNA: TGCAGTGCGACCCCATGGGCGGGAGGCTCCTACAATGAGCAGTTCTTC.

There are many counts of this clonotype. V gene TRBV20-1 combines with J gene TRBJ2-1; D may be TRBD1 (5 bases). The CDR3 contains 14 residues. The germline gives CDR1 DFQATT, CDR2 SNEGSKA (reference sequence). Trimming removed 5 bases from V and 0 bases from J, with 11 bases in between. The CDR3: CSASGHSSYNEQFF. The CDR3, as DNA: TGCAGTGCTTCTGGACATAGCTCCTACAATGAGCAGTTCTTC.

This clonotype was seen once. The V call is TRBV19, the J call TRBJ1-5, with D possibly TRBD1 on 6 matching bases. V lost 3 bases and J 0 bases, leaving 12 bases between the germline ends. CDR1 and CDR2 (germline): LNHDA, SQIVND (reference sequence). This CDR3 has 16 residues. The CDR3 spells CASSIGTRYSNQPQHF. CDR3 in DNA: TGTGCCAGTAGTATTGGGACACGCTATAGCAATCAGCCCCAGCATTTT.

This clonotype was picked up many times. A much more abundant neighbour one base away suggests this may be a read error. This sequence joins TRBV24-1 and TRBJ2-5, with D possibly matching TRBD2 (6 bases). Trimming pared 3 bases from V and 11 bases from J, leaving 12 bases between. The germline gives CDR1 KGHDR, CDR2 SFDVKD. The CDR3 covers 12 residues. This chain's CDR3 is CATSDVGGEQYF. The DNA of the CDR3 is TGTGCCACCAGTGATGTCGGGGGTGAGCAGTACTTC.

About this clonotype itself: A much larger clonotype is one base distant, so this may be a read error. The chain has TRBV6-5 and TRBJ1-1; 8 nucleotides match TRBD1. The V gene's germline CDR1 is MNHEY and CDR2 SVGAGI. CDR3 length: 12 residues. The CDR3 loop reads CAGSYRGGEAFF. In DNA form, the CDR3 reads TGTGCCGGCAGTTACAGGGGGGGAGAAGCTTTCTTT.

This clonotype came up many times. V is TRBV6-2 or TRBV6-3 and J is TRBJ1-2; the D gene is possibly TRBD1 (6 bases). Germline V gene lookup returns CDR1 MNHEY and CDR2 SVGEGT. The V end lost 3 bases, the J end lost 7 bases, and 15 bases lay between the germline ends. The CDR3 contains 14 residues. CDR3 DNA sequence: TGTGCCAGCAGTTATGGAGCCCAACAGGGTGGCTACACCTTC. Translation: CASSYGAQQGGYTF.

The V and J genes are TRBV2 and TRBJ1-2; D unresolved. CDR3 length equals 13 residues. Trimming removed 1 base at V and 6 bases at J, with 9 bases between. CDR1 is SNHLY, CDR2 FYNNEI, per germline. CDR3 sequence reads: CASSEDPSNGYTF. The CDR3 DNA follows: TGTGCCAGCAGTGAAGACCCATCGAATGGCTACACCTTC.

This clonotype has a count of ten or more. CDR3 DNA: TGTGCCAGCAGTTTAGGTCAGGGGCCTAGCACAGATACGCAGTATTTT. Encoded protein: CASSLGQGPSTDTQYF. The chain carries TRBV12-3 or TRBV12-4 and TRBJ2-3; D perhaps matches TRBD1 (6 bases). V shed 1 base and J shed 0 bases, with 11 bases lying between them. The CDR3 loop spans 16 amino acids.

About this clonotype itself: Germline is not matched at one junction end, which may reflect a read error. The chain uses TRBV20-1 and TRBJ2-3, with 9 positions matching TRBD2. Germline values: CDR1 DFQATT, CDR2 SNEGSKA (reference sequence). The CDR3 extends over 13 amino acids. CDR3 nucleotides: TGCAGTGCCCTAGCGGGGAACACAGATACGCGGTATTTT. Protein sequence: CSALAGNTDTRYF.

As regards this clonotype: A much larger clone lies a single base off, so this may be a read error. This sequence joins TRBV20-1 and TRBJ2-1; the D is unclear. From germline, CDR1 is DFQATT and CDR2 SNEGSKA (reference sequence). V dropped 0 bases and J dropped 10 bases, with 13 bases sitting between them. The length of the CDR3 is 13 residues. The CDR3 DNA reads as TGCAGTGCTAGAGATCCGCAGAGCTACGAGCAGTTCTTC. This codes for CSARDPQSYEQFF.

In its sample, this clonotype was seen many times. This chain joins TRBV20-1 and TRBJ2-7, with a weak D call TRBD1 (5 bases). CDR1 and CDR2 from the germline V gene are DFQATT and SNEGSKA (reference sequence). The CDR3 has 15 residues. The ends were cut back, 6 bases at V and 0 bases at J, with 18 bases in the middle. The CDR3 region has the DNA TGCAGTGCGACCCCCAGCAGGGTGAGCTCCTACGAGCAGTACTTC. Translation: CSATPSRVSSYEQYF.

The table lists this clonotype with many counts. The chain employs TRBV3-1 and TRBJ2-7; a possible D gene is TRBD1 (6 bases). The CDR3 spans 14 residues. Germline-derived CDR1 and CDR2 are LGHDT and YNNKEL (reference sequence). V was pared by 5 bases and J by 4 bases, with 15 bases between. CDR3 loop: CASSRTASRYEQYF. For the CDR3, the DNA is TGTGCCAGCAGCAGGACAGCTAGCCGTTACGAGCAGTACTTC.